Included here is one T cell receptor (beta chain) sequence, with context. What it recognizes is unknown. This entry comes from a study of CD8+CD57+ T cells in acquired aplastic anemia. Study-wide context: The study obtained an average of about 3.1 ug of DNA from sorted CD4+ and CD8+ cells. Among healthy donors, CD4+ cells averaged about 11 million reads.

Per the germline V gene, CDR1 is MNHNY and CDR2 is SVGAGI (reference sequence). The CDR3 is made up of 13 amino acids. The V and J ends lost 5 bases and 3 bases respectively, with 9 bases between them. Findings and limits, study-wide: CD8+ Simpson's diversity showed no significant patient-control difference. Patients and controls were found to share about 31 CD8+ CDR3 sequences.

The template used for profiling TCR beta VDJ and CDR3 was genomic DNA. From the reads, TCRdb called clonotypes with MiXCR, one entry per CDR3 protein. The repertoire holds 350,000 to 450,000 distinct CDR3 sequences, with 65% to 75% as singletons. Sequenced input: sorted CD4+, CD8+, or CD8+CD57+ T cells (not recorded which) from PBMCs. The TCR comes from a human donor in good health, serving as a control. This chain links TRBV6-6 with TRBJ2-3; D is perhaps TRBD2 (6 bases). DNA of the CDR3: TGTGCCAGCAGTACTAGCCGTACAGATACGCAGTATTTT. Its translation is CASSTSRTDTQYF.